A selection of T cell receptor beta chains follows, all from one sample in a study of control samples from healthy donors and cancer patients. Only in-frame clones appear in the TCRdb table, and some are missing; sequencing was by immunoSEQ multiplex PCR. Altogether 55,000 to 90,000 clones are present, 84% being singletons, with the ten largest covering over 25%. The sequenced material came from blood. These receptors came from a man aged 50 or older in good health. Both conserved end residues are part of each CDR3. A D gene is named only where the DNA matches it firmly. The size entry is marked missing in some rows and otherwise reads once, few, many or a size class.

>-|TRBJ1-2|-|TRBV5-1
CASSLTPLEGRNF
TGCGCCAGCAGCTTGACGCCGCTCGAGGGACGGAACTTC
>-|TRBJ1-1|-|TRBV9
CASSLTWANTEAFF
TGTGCCAGCAGCTTAACTTGGGCGAACACTGAAGCTTTCTTT
>-|TRBJ1-6|-|TRBV19
CASSSSYNSPLHF
TGTGCCAGCAGTAGCTCCTATAATTCACCCCTCCACTTT
>-|TRBJ2-7|-|TRBV7-2
CASSFSPRVLGPEQYF
TGTGCCAGCAGCTTTAGCCCCAGGGTACTTGGGCCCGAGCAGTACTTC
>-|TRBJ1-5|-|TRBV5-6
CASSLGMGTASNQPQHF
TGTGCCAGCAGCCTTGGCATGGGGACCGCGAGCAATCAGCCCCAGCATTTT
>once|TRBJ2-1|TRBD2|TRBV7-9
CASSLGLAGGPNNEQFF
TGTGCCAGCAGCTTGGGACTAGCGGGAGGCCCAAACAATGAGCAGTTCTTC
>-|TRBJ2-2|-|TRBV7-2
CASRAIGELFF
TGTGCCAGCAGGGCGATCGGGGAGCTGTTTTTT
>-|TRBJ1-4|-|TRBV19
CASSRAGFEKLFF
TGTGCCAGTAGTAGGGCAGGGTTTGAAAAACTGTTTTTT
>-|TRBJ1-2|-|TRBV6-4
CASSDSTATNYGYTF
TGTGCCAGCAGTGACTCGACAGCCACTAACTATGGCTACACCTTC
>-|TRBJ2-3|-|TRBV6-5
CASSYWQISTDTQYF
TGTGCCAGCAGTTACTGGCAGATAAGCACAGATACGCAGTATTTT
>-|TRBJ2-7|TRBD2|TRBV5-4
CASSEGTSGSYEQYF
TGTGCCAGCAGCGAGGGGACTAGCGGGTCCTACGAGCAGTACTTC
>-|TRBJ2-3|TRBD2|TRBV7-3
CASSSAGGPTDTQYF
TGTGCCAGCAGCTCCGCGGGAGGGCCAACAGATACGCAGTATTTT
>-|TRBJ1-3|-|TRBV27
CASSFRGGSGNTIYF
TGTGCCAGCAGTTTTCGAGGGGGGTCTGGAAACACCATATATTTT
>-|TRBJ2-7|-|TRBV6-5
CASSPPGEQYF
TGTGCCAGCAGTCCGCCCGGGGAGCAGTACTTC
>-|TRBJ1-3|-|TRBV5-4
CASSLEAGGIGNTIYF
TGTGCCAGCAGCTTGGAGGCGGGCGGTATAGGAAACACCATATATTTT
>few|TRBJ1-2|-|TRBV30
CAWSGGQGNPDYGYTF
TGTGCCTGGAGTGGGGGCCAGGGTAACCCGGACTATGGCTACACCTTC
>-|TRBJ2-3|TRBD2|TRBV7-6
CASSTVSGTSNLVGTQYF
TGTGCCAGCTCCACCGTTTCCGGGACTAGCAATTTAGTCGGTACGCAGTATTTT
>-|TRBJ2-1|TRBD1|TRBV5-6
CASRPRGLTYNEQFF
TGTGCCAGCCGACCCAGGGGGTTGACCTACAATGAGCAGTTCTTC
>-|TRBJ1-4|-|TRBV11-2
CASSWGRINEKLFF
TGTGCCAGCAGCTGGGGACGGATTAATGAAAAACTGTTTTTT
>-|TRBJ2-3|-|TRBV19
CASSRNTDTQYF
TGTGCCAGTAGTCGAAACACAGATACGCAGTATTTT
>-|TRBJ2-3|TRBD2|TRBV7-9
CASSTTSGGTDTQYF
TGTGCCAGCAGCACTACTAGCGGGGGCACAGATACGCAGTATTTT
>-|TRBJ2-1|TRBD2|TRBV7-9
CASSGSGTSRWGEQFF
TGTGCCAGCAGCGGCTCCGGGACTAGTCGTTGGGGTGAGCAGTTCTTC
>-|TRBJ1-3|-|TRBV11-3
CASSLDPNVGNTIYF
TGTGCCAGCAGCTTAGATCCTAATGTGGGAAACACCATATATTTT
>-|TRBJ1-2|TRBD1|TRBV18
CASSQRQGANYGYTF
TGTGCCAGCTCCCAACGACAGGGCGCTAACTATGGCTACACCTTC
>-|TRBJ2-5|-|TRBV9
CASSPGLYQETQYF
TGTGCCAGCAGCCCGGGATTGTACCAAGAGACCCAGTACTTC
>-|TRBJ1-4|TRBD1|TRBV6-1
CASSGQGLATNEKLFF
TGTGCCAGCAGTGGACAGGGCCTTGCAACTAATGAAAAACTGTTTTTT
>once|TRBJ2-5|TRBD1|TRBV28
CASSLPTGVETQYF
TGTGCCAGCAGTTTGCCGACAGGGGTGGAGACCCAGTACTTC
>-|TRBJ1-5|-|TRBV24-1
CATSDRQVGQPQHF
TGTGCCACCAGTGACCGACAGGTCGGTCAGCCCCAGCATTTT
>few|TRBJ1-2|TRBD1|TRBV7-2
CASSLGTGRYGYTF
TGTGCCAGCAGCCTGGGGACAGGGCGGTATGGCTACACCTTC
>-|TRBJ2-1|TRBD2|TRBV19
CASSMSKLAGGLYNEQFF
TGTGCCAGTAGTATGTCGAAACTAGCGGGAGGGCTCTACAATGAGCAGTTCTTC